What follows are 21 T cell receptor beta chains derived from one specimen sequenced in a study of T cell repertoires in cytomegalovirus infection. TCRdb called the reads again in MiXCR, with one record for every CDR3 protein. Of a few hundred thousand distinct CDR3 sequences in the sample, about 23% were seen once. What was sequenced was CD8+ T cells from PBMCs. Receptors originate from a human donor in good health (CMV status not recorded). Some clones in this sample may be carry-over from other donors' samples.

This chain connects TRBV7-6 to TRBJ2-7, with D unclear. The CDR3 length is 16 residues. Germline-derived CDR1 and CDR2 are SGHVS and FNYEAQ. Trimming took 1 base from V and 0 from J, leaving 13 bases between them. This CDR3 is CASSLGRGVSSYEQYF. The CDR3, as DNA: TGTGCCAGCAGCTTAGGGCGTGGGGTGAGCTCCTACGAGCAGTACTTC.

This clonotype turned up a few times. The chain is built from TRBV5-4 and TRBJ2-5; tentatively, D is TRBD1 or TRBD2 (5 bases each). CDR1 SGHNT and CDR2 YYREEE come from the germline V gene (reference sequence). This CDR3 spans 14 amino acids. The ends were cut back, 0 bases at V and 5 bases at J, with 11 bases in the middle. The CDR3 loop reads CASSLENEGETQYF. CDR3 DNA sequence: TGTGCCAGCAGCTTGGAGAACGAGGGGGAGACCCAGTACTTC. Supplemented by reference TRBV5-4 and TRBJ2-5, the full variable domain reads ETGVTQSPTHLIKTRGQQVTLRCSSQSGHNTVSWYQQALGQGPQFIFQYYREEENGRGNFPPRFSGLQFPNYSSELNVNALELDDSALYLCASSLENEGETQYFGPGTRLLVL.

The gene calls are TRBV20-1 and TRBJ1-1; D remains ambiguous. V lost 7 bases to trimming and J lost 1 base, with 4 bases between them. CDR1 is DFQATT, CDR2 SNEGSKA, per germline (reference sequence). This CDR3 comprises 10 residues. The CDR3 bases are TGCAGTGTTTCGAACACTGAAGCTTTCTTT. It codes for CSVSNTEAFF.

This clonotype was detected a few times. The V gene is TRBV24-1, the J gene TRBJ2-3; 12 bases agree with TRBD2. Germline V CDR1 and CDR2: KGHDR, SFDVKD. The V gene end was trimmed by 4 bases and the J gene end by 5 bases; junction bases not matched to a gene: 9. This CDR3 contains 17 residues. CDR3 in DNA: TGTGCCACCAGTGACACTAGCGGGGGGACCGGGGGAGATACGCAGTATTTT. It is translated as CATSDTSGGTGGDTQYF.

This clonotype was counted at least ten times. The rearrangement links TRBV19 to TRBJ1-1, with D unclear. The CDR3 is 14 amino acids. The germline V gene has CDR1 LNHDA and CDR2 SQIVND (reference sequence). V was clipped by 4 bases and J by 1 base, with 10 bases between them. CDR3 residues: CASSTPYTNTEAFF. In DNA, the CDR3 is TGTGCCAGTAGTACCCCGTATACGAACACTGAAGCTTTCTTT.

This clonotype was recorded many times. The genes are TRBV7-6 and TRBJ2-5; a possible D gene is TRBD1 (5 bases). Trimming took 3 bases from V and 4 from J, leaving 9 bases between them. Germline values: CDR1 SGHVS, CDR2 FNYEAQ. The CDR3 spans 13 residues. This chain's CDR3 is CASSFRVGETQYF. The DNA of the CDR3 is TGTGCCAGCAGCTTCAGGGTAGGAGAGACCCAGTACTTC.

V and J are TRBV6-6 and TRBJ1-2, with 9 bases that match TRBD1. Unmatched junction bases numbered 15, after V lost 2 bases and J lost 8 bases. Germline V gene sequence: CDR1 MNHNY, CDR2 SVGAGI (reference sequence). This CDR3 region has 17 residues. The CDR3 sequence is CASSYLRNPGQGDGYTF. DNA for the CDR3: TGTGCCAGCAGTTACCTTCGGAATCCGGGACAGGGAGACGGCTACACCTTC.

This chain joins TRBV9 and TRBJ2-3; 11 nucleotides align to TRBD2. V trimming: 2 bases; J trimming: 1 base; junction bases outside the gene matches: 0. The CDR3 runs 15 residues. The germline CDR1 and CDR2 sequences are SGDLS and YYNGEE. CDR3 nucleotides: TGTGCCAGCAGCGTTAGCGGGGGGGGCACAGATACGCAGTATTTT. Protein sequence: CASSVSGGGTDTQYF.

This clonotype was observed at least ten times. The CDR3 coding sequence is TGTGCCAGCACCAGGAGCCCGGGGACTGAAGCTTTCTTT. Translated: CASTRSPGTEAFF. This chain uses TRBV7-6 with TRBJ1-1; no clear D. The CDR3 totals 13 residues. V was clipped by 7 bases and J by 5 bases, with 14 bases between them. Germline V gene data show CDR1 as SGHVS and CDR2 as FNYEAQ. The entire variable domain, with the rest obtained from reference TRBV7-6 and TRBJ1-1, is as follows: GAGVSQSPRYKVTKRGQDVALRCDPISGHVSLYWYRQALGQGPEFLTYFNYEAQQDKSGLPNDRFSAERPEGSISTLTIQRTEQRDSAMYRCASTRSPGTEAFFGQGTRLTVV.

The chain joins TRBV7-6 to TRBJ2-5; D may be TRBD1 (5 bases). The CDR3 has 14 residues. Germline V gives CDR1 SGHVS, CDR2 FNYEAQ. V shed 5 bases and J shed 7 bases, with 17 bases lying between them. The CDR3 sequence: CASSPNPSGSTQYF. The CDR3 coding sequence is TGTGCCAGCAGCCCAAACCCTTCAGGGTCGACCCAGTACTTC.

The chain recombines TRBV12-3 or TRBV12-4 with TRBJ1-5; D is possibly TRBD1 (5 bases). The CDR3 totals 14 residues. V was shortened by 3 bases and J by 6 bases, with 12 bases between the two germline ends. CDR3 bases: TGTGCCAGCAGTTTCTCCTTTACAGGTCAGCCCCAGCATTTT. Translation: CASSFSFTGQPQHF.

The V gene is TRBV28, the J gene TRBJ1-5; D not certain. The length of the CDR3 is 16 residues. Germline V CDR1 and CDR2: MDHEN, SYDVKM. Trimming took 3 bases from V and 0 from J, leaving 12 bases between them. The CDR3 DNA follows: TGTGCCAGCAGTTTTGGCCTTTGGAATAGCAATCAGCCCCAGCATTTT. Translating gives CASSFGLWNSNQPQHF. Combining the CDR3 with reference TRBV28 and TRBJ1-5 gives the whole variable domain DVKVTQSSRYLVKRTGEKVFLECVQDMDHENMFWYRQDPGLGLRLIYFSYDVKMKEKGDIPEGYSVSREKKERFSLILESASTNQTSMYLCASSFGLWNSNQPQHFGDGTRLSIL.

J is TRBJ2-1 and V is TRBV5-4; 10 bases line up with TRBD2. The CDR3 extends over 14 amino acids. The V and J ends lost 5 bases and 14 bases, in that order; junction bases with no gene match: 13. From germline, CDR1 is SGHNT and CDR2 YYREEE (reference sequence). DNA of the CDR3: TGTGCCAGCAGTTCAAAGCGGGGGGGCCATTCGGAGTTCTTC. It is translated as CASSSKRGGHSEFF.

This clonotype was counted ten times or more. This chain connects TRBV7-6 to TRBJ1-1, with no clear D. V was shortened by 2 bases and J by 3 bases, with 7 bases between the two germline ends. Germline CDR1 reads SGHVS; CDR2 reads FNYEAQ. The CDR3 runs 13 residues. DNA of the CDR3: TGTGCCAGCAGCTTAATCCCGGACACTGAAGCTTTCTTT. It yields the protein CASSLIPDTEAFF.

This clonotype was detected a few times. The genes are TRBV5-5 and TRBJ2-7; D might be TRBD1 or TRBD2, each matching 5 bases. With 4 bases removed from V and 1 base from J, the gap between germline ends came to 9 bases. Germline lookup yields CDR1 SGHKS and CDR2 YYEKEE (reference sequence). The CDR3 length is 13 residues. CDR3 region: CASSRDRSYEQYF. CDR3 coding DNA: TGTGCCAGCAGCCGGGACCGATCCTACGAGCAGTACTTC.

This clonotype was detected once. The V call is TRBV6-1, the J call TRBJ2-3, with TRBD1 matching 8 bases. The CDR3 runs 16 residues. Losses at the gene ends were 2 bases for V and 4 bases for J; bases not matched to a gene: 8. Germline V lookup: CDR1 MNHNS, CDR2 SASEGT. The CDR3 is CASSEFAGQVSDTQYF. CDR3 DNA: TGTGCCAGCAGTGAATTCGCGGGACAGGTATCAGATACGCAGTATTTT.

Many counts were recorded for this clonotype. V gene TRBV7-9 combines with J gene TRBJ1-2; TRBD1 agrees at 8 bases. There are 14 residues in the CDR3. Germline CDR1 and CDR2: SEHNR and FQNEAQ (reference sequence). Trimming cost V 5 bases and J 0 bases; bases outside gene matches: 2. The CDR3 loop reads CASSQGQANYGYTF. CDR3 DNA: TGTGCCAGCAGCCAGGGACAGGCTAACTATGGCTACACCTTC.

This clonotype was found once. A junction boundary mismatches the germline segment, possibly from a read error. The V gene is TRBV7-6, the J gene TRBJ1-1, with TRBD1 matching over 7 bases. CDR3 length: 17 residues. Germline CDR1 and CDR2: SGHVS and FNYEAQ. CDR3 coding DNA: TGTGCCAGCAGCTTCCTCGGCAGGGACAGCTTGAACAGTGAAGCTTTCTTT. Its protein product is CASSFLGRDSLNSEAFF.

This clonotype occurred once. One end of the junction varies from germline; a read error may be responsible. This chain uses TRBV15 with TRBJ1-1; D not resolved. This CDR3 contains 13 residues. Germline CDR1 and CDR2: LNHNV and YYDKDF (reference sequence). The CDR3 here is CATSQDWHTVAFF. As DNA, the CDR3 is TGTGCCACCAGCCAGGATTGGCACACTGTAGCTTTCTTT.

This clonotype has only one observation. This chain joins TRBV28 and TRBJ2-2; D uncertain. CDR1 MDHEN and CDR2 SYDVKM come from the germline V gene. The CDR3 is 11 amino acids. V was cut by 7 bases and J by 5 bases, with 5 bases left in between. DNA for the CDR3: TGTGCCAGCATGGGAACCGGGGAGCTGTTTTTT. It encodes CASMGTGELFF.

This clonotype was counted ten times or more. The chain has TRBV20-1 and TRBJ2-7; weak D call: TRBD2 (6 bases). This CDR3 is built from 12 residues. Deletions cut 0 bases from V and 5 bases from J, with 8 bases between. Germline CDR1 is DFQATT and CDR2 is SNEGSKA (reference sequence). DNA of the CDR3: TGCAGTGCTAGAGATTGGAGGGACGAGCAGTACTTC. Translated, it gives CSARDWRDEQYF.